This T cell receptor (beta chain) was recorded in a study of blood T cell repertoires in COVID-19. On the study more broadly: Donors in the United States, Italy and Spain gave samples during acute or convalescent COVID-19.

Germline V lookup: CDR1 LNHNV, CDR2 YYDKDF (reference sequence). V lost 0 bases and J 5 bases, leaving 7 bases between the germline ends. The CDR3 has 13 residues. The assay was immunoSEQ multiplex PCR, and TCRdb's table has in-frame clones only and misses some. The sample has around 100,000 clones; over 65% are singletons. This sequence was found in a human donor in a cohort sampled during active COVID-19. The sample comprised peripheral blood. V gene TRBV15 combines with J gene TRBJ2-5; D ambiguous. As DNA, the CDR3 is TGTGCCACCAGCAGAGATCGCGAGGAGACCCAGTACTTC. Protein: CATSRDREETQYF.